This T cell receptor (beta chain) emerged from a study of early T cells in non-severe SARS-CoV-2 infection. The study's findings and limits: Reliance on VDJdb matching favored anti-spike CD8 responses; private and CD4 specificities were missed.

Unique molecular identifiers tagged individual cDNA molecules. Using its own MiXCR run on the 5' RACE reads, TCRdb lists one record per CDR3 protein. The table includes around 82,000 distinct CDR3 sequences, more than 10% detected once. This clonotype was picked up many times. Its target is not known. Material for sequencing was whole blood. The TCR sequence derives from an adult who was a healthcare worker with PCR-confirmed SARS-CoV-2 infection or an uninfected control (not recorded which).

The CDR3 sequence is CASSPRTGGNTEAFF. The DNA of the CDR3 is TGTGCCAGCAGCCCCCGGACAGGGGGGAACACTGAAGCTTTCTTT. The chain couples TRBV11-2 to TRBJ1-1, with 10 bases that match TRBD1. Trimming at V came to 5 bases and at J to 1 base, leaving 4 bases not matched to a gene. The CDR3 extends over 15 amino acids. Looked up from germline, CDR1 is SGHAT and CDR2 is FQNNGV. Drawing the rest from reference TRBV11-2 and TRBJ1-1, the complete variable domain is EAGVAQSPRYKIIEKRQSVAFWCNPISGHATLYWYQQILGQGPKLLIQFQNNGVVDDSQLPKDRFSAERLKGVDSTLKIQPAKLEDSAVYLCASSPRTGGNTEAFFGQGTRLTVV.